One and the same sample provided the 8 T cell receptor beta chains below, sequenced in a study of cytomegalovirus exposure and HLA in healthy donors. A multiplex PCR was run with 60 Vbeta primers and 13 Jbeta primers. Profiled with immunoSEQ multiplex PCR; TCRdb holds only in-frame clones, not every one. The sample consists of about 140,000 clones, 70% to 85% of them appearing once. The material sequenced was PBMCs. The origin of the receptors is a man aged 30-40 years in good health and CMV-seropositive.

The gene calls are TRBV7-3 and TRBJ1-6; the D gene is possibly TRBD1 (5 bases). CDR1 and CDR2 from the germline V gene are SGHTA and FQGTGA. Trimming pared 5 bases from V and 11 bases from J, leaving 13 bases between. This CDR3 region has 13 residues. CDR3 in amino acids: CASSPTVTTPLHF. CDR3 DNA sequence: TGTGCCAGCAGCCCGACAGTGACGACACCCCTCCACTTT.

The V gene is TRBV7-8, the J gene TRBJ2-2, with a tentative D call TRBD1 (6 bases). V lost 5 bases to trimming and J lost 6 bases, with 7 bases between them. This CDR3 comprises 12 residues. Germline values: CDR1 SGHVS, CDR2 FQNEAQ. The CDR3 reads CASSPGAGELFF. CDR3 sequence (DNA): TGTGCCAGCAGCCCAGGGGCCGGGGAGCTGTTTTTT.

CDR3 coding DNA: TGTGCCAGCAGCAAACTAGCGCTTAGCACAGATACGCAGTATTTT. Protein: CASSKLALSTDTQYF. This sequence joins TRBV7-2 and TRBJ2-3; 7 nucleotides match TRBD2. This CDR3 is 15 amino acids long. Germline V gene lookup returns CDR1 SGHTA and CDR2 FQGNSA. J was trimmed by 0 bases and V by 5 bases; bases with no gene match: 5.

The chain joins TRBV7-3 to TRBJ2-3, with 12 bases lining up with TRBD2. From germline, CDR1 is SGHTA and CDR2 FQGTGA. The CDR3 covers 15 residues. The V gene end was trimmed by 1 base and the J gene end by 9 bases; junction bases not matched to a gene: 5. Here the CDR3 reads CASSLRLAGVRTQYF. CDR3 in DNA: TGTGCCAGCAGCTTAAGACTAGCGGGAGTTCGGACGCAGTATTTT. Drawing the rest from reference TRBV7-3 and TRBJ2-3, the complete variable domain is GAGVSQTPSNKVTEKGKYVELRCDPISGHTALYWYRQSLGQGPEFLIYFQGTGAADDSGLPNDRFFAVRPEGSVSTLKIQRTERGDSAVYLCASSLRLAGVRTQYFGPGTRLTVL.

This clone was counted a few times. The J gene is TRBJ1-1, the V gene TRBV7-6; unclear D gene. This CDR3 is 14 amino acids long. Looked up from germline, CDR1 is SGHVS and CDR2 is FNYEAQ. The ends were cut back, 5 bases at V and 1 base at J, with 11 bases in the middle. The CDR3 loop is CASSPGGENTEAFF. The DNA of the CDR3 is TGTGCCAGCAGCCCGGGAGGAGAGAACACTGAAGCTTTCTTT.

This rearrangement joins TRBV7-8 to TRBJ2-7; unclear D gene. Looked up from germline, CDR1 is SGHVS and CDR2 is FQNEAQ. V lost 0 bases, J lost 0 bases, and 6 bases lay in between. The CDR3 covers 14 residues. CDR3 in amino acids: CASSLAPSSYEQYF. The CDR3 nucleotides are TGTGCCAGCAGCTTAGCTCCCAGCTCCTACGAGCAGTACTTC.

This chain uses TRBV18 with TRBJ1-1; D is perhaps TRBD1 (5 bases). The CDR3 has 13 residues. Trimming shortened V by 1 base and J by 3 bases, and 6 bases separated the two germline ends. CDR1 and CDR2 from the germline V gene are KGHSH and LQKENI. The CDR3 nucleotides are TGTGCCAGCTCACCACTCAGGGACACTGAAGCTTTCTTT. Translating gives CASSPLRDTEAFF. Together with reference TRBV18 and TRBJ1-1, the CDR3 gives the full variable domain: NAGVMQNPRHLVRRRGQEARLRCSPMKGHSHVYWYRQLPEEGLKFMVYLQKENIIDESGMPKERFSAEFPKEGPSILRIQQVVRGDSAAYFCASSPLRDTEAFFGQGTRLTVV.

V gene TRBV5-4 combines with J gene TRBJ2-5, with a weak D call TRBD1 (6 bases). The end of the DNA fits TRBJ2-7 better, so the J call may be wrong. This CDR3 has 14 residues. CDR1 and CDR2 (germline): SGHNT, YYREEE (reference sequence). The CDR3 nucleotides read TGTGCCAGCAGCCCCGTGGGACAATTTTACGAGCAGTACTTC. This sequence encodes CASSPVGQFYEQYF.